The 5 T cell receptor beta chains below were found in one sample sequenced in a study of blood T cell repertoires in COVID-19. TCRdb's copy holds only in-frame clones and misses some; the assay was immunoSEQ multiplex PCR. Found here are approximately 450,000 clones, approximately 90% of them singletons; the top ten hold 4.3%. Specimen: peripheral blood. The receptors were gathered from a woman younger than 45 with acute or convalescent COVID-19.

The chain couples TRBV7-7 to TRBJ1-2; no firm D call. V was pared by 5 bases and J by 7 bases, with 8 bases between. CDR3 size: 11 residues. Per germline, CDR1 SSHAT and CDR2 FNYEAQ (reference sequence). CDR3 sequence (DNA): TGTGCCAGCAGCCCTATAACTGGCTACACCTTC. The encoded protein is CASSPITGYTF.

The gene calls are TRBV4-1 and TRBJ1-2, with 9 bases aligning to TRBD1. CDR1 and CDR2 from the germline V gene are MGHRA and YSYEKL. Trimming cost V 2 bases and J 8 bases; bases outside gene matches: 9. The CDR3 loop spans 15 amino acids. CDR3 DNA: TGCGCCAGCAGCCAAACCGACAGGGGGGCGAAAGGCTACACCTTC. Translating gives CASSQTDRGAKGYTF.

The chain recombines TRBV2 with TRBJ1-5; 8 nucleotides agree with TRBD1. J lost 7 bases, V lost 6 bases, and 5 bases had no gene match. CDR3 size: 13 residues. Per germline, CDR1 SNHLY and CDR2 FYNNEI. This CDR3 reads CASRSDRGQPQHF. Here the CDR3 DNA reads TGTGCCAGCAGATCTGACAGGGGACAGCCCCAGCATTTT.

This chain uses TRBV12-3 or TRBV12-4 with TRBJ2-6; D perhaps matches TRBD1 (5 bases). There are 13 residues in the CDR3. The V end lost 11 bases, the J end lost 0 bases, and 8 bases lay between the germline ends. The CDR3 bases are TGTGCCGGTACAGGCTCTGGGGCCAACGTCCTGACTTTC. This gives the protein CAGTGSGANVLTF.

The chain is built from TRBV2 and TRBJ2-6, with 10 nucleotides matching TRBD2. From germline, CDR1 is SNHLY and CDR2 FYNNEI. After removal of 7 bases from V and 4 bases from J, the junction contained 7 bases not matched to a gene. The CDR3 sequence is 16 residues long. CDR3 residues: CASKSGGAAGANVLTF. The CDR3 nucleotides read TGTGCCAGCAAGAGCGGGGGGGCCGCCGGGGCCAACGTCCTGACTTTC.